This T cell receptor beta chain was obtained from a study of blood T cell repertoires in COVID-19. Overall study context: Sites in the United States, Italy and Spain provided acute and convalescent COVID-19 samples. Sample material is recorded as cDNA or gDNA derived from T cells, B-cell-depleted T cells, or PBMCs.

The study recruited people aged about 18 to 95 years across 24 US areas. Sequenced by immunoSEQ multiplex PCR; TCRdb stores in-frame clones only, minus some. The profile shows 150,000 to 250,000 clones, about 80% of them singletons. Germline V CDR1 and CDR2: GTSNPN, SVGIG (reference sequence). V dropped 2 bases and J dropped 7; count of bases not matched to a gene: 9. This CDR3 region has 14 residues. This receptor was identified in a man aged 35 to 55 who had recovered from COVID-19. The chain uses TRBV30 and TRBJ1-1, with TRBD1 matching over 8 bases. The specimen was PBMCs or T cells enriched from blood (not recorded which). This CDR3 is CAWSRDRGVSEAFF. The CDR3 region has the DNA TGTGCCTGGAGTCGAGACAGGGGAGTCAGTGAAGCTTTCTTT.